Listed here are 10 T cell receptor beta chains from one sample, sequenced in a study of blood T cell repertoires in COVID-19. TCRdb's copy holds only in-frame clones and misses some; the assay was immunoSEQ multiplex PCR. The sample has 150,000 to 250,000 clones; 94% are singletons. The sequenced material came from peripheral blood. The receptors were gathered from a man under 40 with COVID-19, enrolled during active disease.

V usage is TRBV6-1 and J usage is TRBJ1-5; D is ambiguous. V was shortened by 3 bases and J by 6 bases, with 15 bases between the two germline ends. Germline CDR1 reads MNHNS; CDR2 reads SASEGT. CDR3 size: 15 residues. The CDR3 DNA reads as TGTGCCAGCAGTGAGGGCAGACCGAGAGTTCAGCCCCAGCATTTT. Protein product: CASSEGRPRVQPQHF.

Remarks on this clone: Additional DNA sequences in this sample encode the identical CDR3. The chain has TRBV15 and TRBJ1-1, with D unclear. Germline CDR1 reads LNHNV; CDR2 reads YYDKDF (reference sequence). V lost 0 bases to trimming and J lost 2 bases, with 7 bases between them. This CDR3 is built from 14 residues. CDR3 DNA: TGTGCCACCAGCAGAGACCCGGGTAACACTGAAGCTTTCTTT. Translating gives CATSRDPGNTEAFF.

V and J are TRBV7-3 and TRBJ2-1; D gene unclear. Trimming pared 6 bases from V and 7 bases from J, leaving 13 bases between. CDR3 length: 13 amino acids. Germline CDR1 and CDR2: SGHTA and FQGTGA. CDR3 residues: CASRAFPENEQFF. Here the CDR3 DNA reads TGTGCCAGCAGGGCTTTCCCCGAAAATGAGCAGTTCTTC.

V gene TRBV29-1 combines with J gene TRBJ2-7, with D possibly being TRBD2 (7 bases). The germline CDR1 and CDR2 sequences are SQVTM and ANQGSEA. The germline V and J ends were trimmed by 6 bases and 3 bases, with 18 bases remaining between them. CDR3 length equals 14 residues. The CDR3 loop reads CSVGGGWGVYEQYF. DNA for the CDR3: TGCAGCGTGGGAGGGGGTTGGGGTGTCTACGAGCAGTACTTC.

CDR3 coding DNA: TGTGCCAGCAGTTACTATGCCCAGGGAAGGTACGAGCAGTACTTC. This gives the protein CASSYYAQGRYEQYF. V and J are TRBV6-5 and TRBJ2-7; TRBD1 might be the D (5 bases). Per germline, CDR1 MNHEY and CDR2 SVGAGI. V was pared by 1 base and J by 4 bases, with 14 bases between. This CDR3 comprises 15 residues.

The chain joins TRBV4-1 to TRBJ1-2, with D possibly matching TRBD1 (5 bases). The CDR3 consists of 15 residues. Germline V gives CDR1 MGHRA, CDR2 YSYEKL. With 1 base removed from V and 2 bases from J, the gap between germline ends came to 11 bases. For the CDR3, the DNA is TGCGCCAGCAGCCAAGTCGTCAGGGTAAACTATGGCTACACCTTC. Its protein product is CASSQVVRVNYGYTF.

This chain links TRBV4-2 with TRBJ2-5, with 10 bases matching TRBD2. The CDR3 totals 16 residues. Germline V CDR1 and CDR2: LGHNA, YNFKEQ. V shed 1 base and J 5 bases; nucleotides not matched to a gene: 7. This chain's CDR3 is CASSQGASGGVETQYF. The CDR3 DNA follows: TGTGCCAGCAGCCAAGGAGCAAGCGGGGGGGTCGAGACCCAGTACTTC.

The genes are TRBV27 and TRBJ1-6; maybe TRBD1 (5 bases). The CDR3 length is 16 residues. V shed 0 bases and J shed 3 bases, with 9 bases lying between them. Germline V lookup: CDR1 MNHEY, CDR2 SMNVEV (reference sequence). CDR3 DNA sequence: TGTGCCAGCAGTTTATCGACAGCGAGCTATAATTCACCCCTCCACTTT. It encodes CASSLSTASYNSPLHF.

The CDR3 sequence: CASSRTALNTGELFF. The CDR3 DNA sequence: TGTGCCAGCAGCCGGACAGCCTTGAACACCGGGGAGCTGTTTTTT. The chain is built from TRBV2 and TRBJ2-2; possibly TRBD1 for D (6 bases). The CDR3 has 15 residues. Trimming stripped 6 bases from V and 1 base from J, with 12 bases between. Germline V lookup: CDR1 SNHLY, CDR2 FYNNEI. Drawing the rest from reference TRBV2 and TRBJ2-2, the complete variable domain is EPEVTQTPSHQVTQMGQEVILRCVPISNHLYFYWYRQILGQKVEFLVSFYNNEISEKSEIFDDQFSVERPDGSNFTLKIRSTKLEDSAMYFCASSRTALNTGELFFGEGSRLTVL.

This rearrangement joins TRBV9 to TRBJ1-3; 8 bases fit TRBD1. This CDR3 is built from 16 residues. Trimming at V came to 4 bases and at J to 1 base, leaving 7 bases not matched to a gene. From germline, CDR1 is SGDLS and CDR2 YYNGEE. CDR3 in DNA: TGTGCCAGCAGCTCGCGGACAGGGCGGTCTGGAAACACCATATATTTT. Encoded protein: CASSSRTGRSGNTIYF.